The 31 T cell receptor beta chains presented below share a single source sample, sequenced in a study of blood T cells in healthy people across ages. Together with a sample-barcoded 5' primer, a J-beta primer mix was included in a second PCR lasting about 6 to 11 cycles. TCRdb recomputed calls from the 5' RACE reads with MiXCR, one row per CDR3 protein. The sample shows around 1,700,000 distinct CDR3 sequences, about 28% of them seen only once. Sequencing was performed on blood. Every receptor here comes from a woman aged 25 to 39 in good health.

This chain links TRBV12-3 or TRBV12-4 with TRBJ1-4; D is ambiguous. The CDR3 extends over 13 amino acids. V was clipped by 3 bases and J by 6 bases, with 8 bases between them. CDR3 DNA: TGTGCCAGCAGTTTCTGGTCAGATGAAAAACTGTTTTTT. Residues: CASSFWSDEKLFF.

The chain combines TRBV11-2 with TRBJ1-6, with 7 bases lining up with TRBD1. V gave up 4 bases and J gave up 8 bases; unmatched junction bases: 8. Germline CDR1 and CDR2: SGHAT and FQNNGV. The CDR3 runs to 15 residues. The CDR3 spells CASSSIQGPDSPLHF. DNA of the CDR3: TGTGCCAGCAGCTCCATACAGGGGCCGGATTCACCCCTCCACTTT.

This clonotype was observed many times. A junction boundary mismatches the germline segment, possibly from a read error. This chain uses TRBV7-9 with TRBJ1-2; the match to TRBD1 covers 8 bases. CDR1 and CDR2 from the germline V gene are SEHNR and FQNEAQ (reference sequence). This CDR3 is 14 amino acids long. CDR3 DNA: TGCGCCAGCAGCTTGACAGGGGTCGACTATGGCTACACCTTC. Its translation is CASSLTGVDYGYTF.

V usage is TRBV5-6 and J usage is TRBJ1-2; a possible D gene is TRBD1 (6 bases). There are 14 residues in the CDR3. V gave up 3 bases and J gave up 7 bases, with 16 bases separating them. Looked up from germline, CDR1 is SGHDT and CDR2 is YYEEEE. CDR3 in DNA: TGTGCCAGCAGCTCGACAGGTATCGGTGTTGGCTACACCTTC. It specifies CASSSTGIGVGYTF.

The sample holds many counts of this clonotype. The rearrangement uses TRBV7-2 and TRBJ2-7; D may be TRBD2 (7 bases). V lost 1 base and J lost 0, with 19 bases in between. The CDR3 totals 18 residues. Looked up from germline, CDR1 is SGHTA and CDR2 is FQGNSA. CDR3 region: CASSLGGGSGRSSYEQYF. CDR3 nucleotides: TGTGCCAGCAGCTTAGGAGGGGGTAGCGGGCGGAGCTCCTACGAGCAGTACTTC.

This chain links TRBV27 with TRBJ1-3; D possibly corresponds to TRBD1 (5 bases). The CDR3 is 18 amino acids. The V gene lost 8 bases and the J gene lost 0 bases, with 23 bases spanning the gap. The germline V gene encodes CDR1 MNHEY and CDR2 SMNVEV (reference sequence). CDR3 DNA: TGTGCCAGCGCCGGGACGGGCAAGATTCAAAGCTCTGGAAACACCATATATTTT. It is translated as CASAGTGKIQSSGNTIYF.

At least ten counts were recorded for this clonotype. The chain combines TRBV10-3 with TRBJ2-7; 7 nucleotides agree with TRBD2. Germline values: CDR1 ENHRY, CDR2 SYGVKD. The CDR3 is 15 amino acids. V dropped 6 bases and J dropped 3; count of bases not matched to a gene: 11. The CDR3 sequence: CAIRGEAGISYEQYF. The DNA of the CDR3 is TGTGCCATCAGGGGAGAAGCGGGAATTAGCTACGAGCAGTACTTC.

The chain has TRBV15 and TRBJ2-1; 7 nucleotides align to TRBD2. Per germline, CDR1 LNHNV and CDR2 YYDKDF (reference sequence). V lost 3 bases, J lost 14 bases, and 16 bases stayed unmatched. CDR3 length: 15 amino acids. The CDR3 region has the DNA TGTGCCACCAGCAGCTTACGGGGGGTGGGGTATTCTAAGTTCTTC. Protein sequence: CATSSLRGVGYSKFF. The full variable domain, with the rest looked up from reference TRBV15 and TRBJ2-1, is DAMVIQNPRYQVTQFGKPVTLSCSQTLNHNVMYWYQQKSSQAPKLLFHYYDKDFNNEADTPDNFQSRRPNTSFCFLDIRSPGLGDTAMYLCATSSLRGVGYSKFFGPGTRLTVL.

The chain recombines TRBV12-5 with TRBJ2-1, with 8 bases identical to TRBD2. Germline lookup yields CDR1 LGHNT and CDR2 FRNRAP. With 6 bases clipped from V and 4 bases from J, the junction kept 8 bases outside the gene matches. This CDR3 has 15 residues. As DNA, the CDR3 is TGTGCTAGTGGAACCGGGACTAGTCCATACAATGAGCAGTTCTTC. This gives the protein CASGTGTSPYNEQFF.

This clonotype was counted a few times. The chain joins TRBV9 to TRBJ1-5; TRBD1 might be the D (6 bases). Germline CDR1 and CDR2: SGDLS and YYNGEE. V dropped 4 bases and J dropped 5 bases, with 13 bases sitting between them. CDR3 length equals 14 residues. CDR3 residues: CASSPGTIYQPQHF. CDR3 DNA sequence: TGTGCCAGCAGCCCCGGGACAATCTATCAGCCCCAGCATTTT.

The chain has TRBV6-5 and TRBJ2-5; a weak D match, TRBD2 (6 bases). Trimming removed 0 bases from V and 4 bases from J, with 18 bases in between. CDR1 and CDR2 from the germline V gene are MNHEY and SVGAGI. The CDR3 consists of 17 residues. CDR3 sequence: CASSYSTGVLERETQYF. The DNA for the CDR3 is TGTGCCAGCAGTTACTCGACGGGGGTTCTAGAGAGAGAGACCCAGTACTTC.

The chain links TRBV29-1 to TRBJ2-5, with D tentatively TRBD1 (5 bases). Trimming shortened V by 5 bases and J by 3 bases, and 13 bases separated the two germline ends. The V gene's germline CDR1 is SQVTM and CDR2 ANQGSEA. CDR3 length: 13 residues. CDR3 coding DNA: TGCAGCGTTCTGACAGCGTCGGAAGAGACCCAGTACTTC. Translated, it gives CSVLTASEETQYF.

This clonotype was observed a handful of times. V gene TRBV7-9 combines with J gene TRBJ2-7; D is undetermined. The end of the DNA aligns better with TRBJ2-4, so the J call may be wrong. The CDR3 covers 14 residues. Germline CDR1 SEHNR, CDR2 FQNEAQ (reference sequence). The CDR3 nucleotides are TGTGCCAGCAGCTTAGGAGTCCGGACAAACATTCAGTACTTC. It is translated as CASSLGVRTNIQYF.

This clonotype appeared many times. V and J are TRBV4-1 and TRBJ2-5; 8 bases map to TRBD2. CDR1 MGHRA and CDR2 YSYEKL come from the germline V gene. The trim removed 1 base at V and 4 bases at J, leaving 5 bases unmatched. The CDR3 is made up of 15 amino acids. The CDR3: CASSQAGGGIETQYF. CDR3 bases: TGCGCCAGCAGCCAAGCGGGCGGGGGGATAGAGACCCAGTACTTC.

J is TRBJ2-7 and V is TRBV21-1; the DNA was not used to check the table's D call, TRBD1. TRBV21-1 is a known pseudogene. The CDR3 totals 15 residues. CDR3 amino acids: CASSKCWGRINEQYF. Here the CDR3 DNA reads TGTGCCAGCAGCAAGTGTTGGGGCCGGATTAACGAGCAGTACTTC.

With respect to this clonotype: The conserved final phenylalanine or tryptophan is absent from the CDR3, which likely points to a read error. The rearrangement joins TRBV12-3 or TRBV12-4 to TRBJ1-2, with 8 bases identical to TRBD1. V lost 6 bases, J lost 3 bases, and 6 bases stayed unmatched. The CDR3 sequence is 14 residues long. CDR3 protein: CASSLQGADYGYTS. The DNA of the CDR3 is TGTGCCAGCAGCCTCCAGGGGGCTGACTATGGCTACACCTCC.

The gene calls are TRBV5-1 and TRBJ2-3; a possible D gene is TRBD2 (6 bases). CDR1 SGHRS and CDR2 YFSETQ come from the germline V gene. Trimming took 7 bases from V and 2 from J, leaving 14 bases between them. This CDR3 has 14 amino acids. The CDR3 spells CASVEGGFTDTQYF. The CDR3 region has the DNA TGCGCCAGCGTGGAGGGCGGATTCACAGATACGCAGTATTTT.

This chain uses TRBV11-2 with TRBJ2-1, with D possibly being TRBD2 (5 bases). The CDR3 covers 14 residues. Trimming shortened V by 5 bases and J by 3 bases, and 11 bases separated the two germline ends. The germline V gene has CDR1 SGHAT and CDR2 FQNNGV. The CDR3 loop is CASSPTIGYNEQFF. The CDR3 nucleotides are TGTGCCAGCAGCCCGACTATAGGCTACAATGAGCAGTTCTTC. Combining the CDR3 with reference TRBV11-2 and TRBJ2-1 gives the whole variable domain EAGVAQSPRYKIIEKRQSVAFWCNPISGHATLYWYQQILGQGPKLLIQFQNNGVVDDSQLPKDRFSAERLKGVDSTLKIQPAKLEDSAVYLCASSPTIGYNEQFFGPGTRLTVL.

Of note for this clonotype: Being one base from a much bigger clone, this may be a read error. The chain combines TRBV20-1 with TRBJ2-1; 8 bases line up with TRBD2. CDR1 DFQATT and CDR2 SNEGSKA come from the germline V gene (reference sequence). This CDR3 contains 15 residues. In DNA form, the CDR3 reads TGCAGTGCTAGAGGCGCGGGGGGTTCTTACAATGAGCAGTCCTTC. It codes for CSARGAGGSYNEQSF.

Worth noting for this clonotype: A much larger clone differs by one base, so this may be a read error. The CDR3 loop is CASSWRDVAYEQFF. CDR3 coding DNA: TGTGCCAGCAGTTGGCGGGACGTAGCCTACGAGCAGTTCTTC. This chain connects TRBV6-6 to TRBJ2-1; D may be TRBD2 (6 bases). CDR3 length: 14 residues. Germline CDR1 and CDR2: MNHNY and SVGAGI (reference sequence). Trimming left V 4 bases short and J 10 bases short, with 17 bases between.

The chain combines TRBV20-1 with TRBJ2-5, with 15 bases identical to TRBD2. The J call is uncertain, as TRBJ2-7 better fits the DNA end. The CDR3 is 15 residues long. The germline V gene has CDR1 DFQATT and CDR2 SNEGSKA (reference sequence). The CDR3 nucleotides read TGCAGTACTATAGGACTAGCGGGAGGGAGGTACGAGCAGTACTTC. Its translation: CSTIGLAGGRYEQYF.

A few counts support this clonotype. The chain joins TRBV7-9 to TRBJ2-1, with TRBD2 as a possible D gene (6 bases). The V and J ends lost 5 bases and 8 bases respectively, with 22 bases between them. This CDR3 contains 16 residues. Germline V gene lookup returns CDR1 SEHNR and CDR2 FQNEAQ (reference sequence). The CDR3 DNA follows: TGTGCCAGCAGCCTAAATGGCGGGATACGGGTCTATGAGCAGTTCTTC. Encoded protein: CASSLNGGIRVYEQFF.

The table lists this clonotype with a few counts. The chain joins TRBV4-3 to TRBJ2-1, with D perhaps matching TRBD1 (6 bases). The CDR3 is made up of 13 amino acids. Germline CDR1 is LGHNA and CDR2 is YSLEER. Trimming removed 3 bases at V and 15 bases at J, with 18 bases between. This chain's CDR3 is CASSQLQGRVAFF. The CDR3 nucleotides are TGCGCCAGCAGCCAGCTACAGGGAAGGGTGGCGTTCTTC.

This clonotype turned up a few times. CDR3 region: CATSDLFDTGELFF. Written as DNA, the CDR3 is TGTGCCACCAGTGATTTGTTTGACACCGGGGAGCTGTTTTTT. The chain recombines TRBV24-1 with TRBJ2-2; the D is unclear. This CDR3 is built from 14 residues. The V end was cut by 0 bases, the J end by 3 bases, with 4 bases between. The germline CDR1 and CDR2 sequences are KGHDR and SFDVKD.

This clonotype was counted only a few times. The CDR3, as DNA: TGTGCCAGCAGCGGACAGGGGGCCTTTAACACTGAAGCTTTCTTT. This gives the protein CASSGQGAFNTEAFF. This chain connects TRBV12-3 or TRBV12-4 to TRBJ1-1, with 11 positions matching TRBD1. J gave up 2 bases and V 6 bases, and 5 bases lay outside the gene matches. The CDR3 length is 15 residues.

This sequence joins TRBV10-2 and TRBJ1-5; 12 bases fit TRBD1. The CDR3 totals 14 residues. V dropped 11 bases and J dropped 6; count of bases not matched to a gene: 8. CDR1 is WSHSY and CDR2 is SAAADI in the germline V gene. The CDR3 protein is CAVRGTGGFQPQHF. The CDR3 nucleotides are TGCGCCGTCAGAGGGACAGGGGGCTTTCAGCCCCAGCATTTT.

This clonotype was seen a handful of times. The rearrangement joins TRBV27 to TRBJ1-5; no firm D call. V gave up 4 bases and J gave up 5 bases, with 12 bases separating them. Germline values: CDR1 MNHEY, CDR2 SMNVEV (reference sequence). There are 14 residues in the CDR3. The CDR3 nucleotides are TGTGCCAGCAGTTACCGTCTGGGAGATCAGCCCCAGCATTTT. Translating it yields CASSYRLGDQPQHF.

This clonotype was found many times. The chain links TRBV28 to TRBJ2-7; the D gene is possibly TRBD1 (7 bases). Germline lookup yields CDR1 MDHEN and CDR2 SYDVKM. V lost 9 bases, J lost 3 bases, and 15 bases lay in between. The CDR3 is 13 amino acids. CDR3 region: CASLRGTDYEQYF. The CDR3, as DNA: TGTGCCAGTTTGCGCGGGACAGACTACGAGCAGTACTTC.

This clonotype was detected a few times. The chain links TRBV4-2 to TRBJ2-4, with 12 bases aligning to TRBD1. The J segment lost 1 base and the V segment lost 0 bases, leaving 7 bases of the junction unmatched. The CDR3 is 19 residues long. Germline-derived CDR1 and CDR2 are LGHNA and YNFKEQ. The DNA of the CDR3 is TGTGCCAGCAGCCAAGAACCGGGACAGGGGGCCGGGGCCAAAAACATTCAGTACTTC. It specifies CASSQEPGQGAGAKNIQYF.

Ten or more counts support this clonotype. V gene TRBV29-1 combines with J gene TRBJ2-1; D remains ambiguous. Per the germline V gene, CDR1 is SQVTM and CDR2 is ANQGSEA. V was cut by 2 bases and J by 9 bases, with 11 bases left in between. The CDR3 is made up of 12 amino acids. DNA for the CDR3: TGCAGCGTTGAATACTCGCCCGCTGAGCAGTTCTTC. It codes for CSVEYSPAEQFF.

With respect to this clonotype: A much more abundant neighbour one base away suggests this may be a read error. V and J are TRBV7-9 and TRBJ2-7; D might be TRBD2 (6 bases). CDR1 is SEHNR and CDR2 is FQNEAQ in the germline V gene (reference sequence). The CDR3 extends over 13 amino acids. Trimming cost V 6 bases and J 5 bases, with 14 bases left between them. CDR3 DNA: TGTGCCAGCAGGGAGGGCCCAAGGGACGAGCAGTACTTC. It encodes CASREGPRDEQYF.